One and the same sample provided the 8 T cell receptor beta chains below, sequenced in a study of blood T cell repertoires in COVID-19. Generated by immunoSEQ multiplex PCR, the TCRdb table keeps only in-frame clones and is missing some. This sample has about 160,000 clones; roughly 85% occur once, and the top ten carry under 4%. The sample was peripheral blood. The source is a human donor with acute or convalescent COVID-19. The donor label of this sample is uncertain.

The J gene is TRBJ2-2, the V gene TRBV9, with D uncertain. Trimming took off 1 base at V and 1 base at J, with 5 bases between the two ends. The germline gives CDR1 SGDLS, CDR2 YYNGEE. The CDR3 loop spans 14 amino acids. This CDR3 reads CASSVRQNTGELFF. Here the CDR3 DNA reads TGTGCCAGCAGCGTAAGACAGAACACCGGGGAGCTGTTTTTT. The whole variable domain, remainder taken from reference TRBV9 and TRBJ2-2, is DSGVTQTPKHLITATGQRVTLRCSPRSGDLSVYWYQQSLDQGLQFLIQYYNGEERAKGNILERFSAQQFPDLHSELNLSSLELGDSALYFCASSVRQNTGELFFGEGSRLTVL.

This clone has a single count. This rearrangement joins TRBV6-1 to TRBJ1-5; no firm D call. Per germline, CDR1 MNHNS and CDR2 SASEGT. CDR3 size: 15 residues. Trimming removed 3 bases from V and 1 base from J, with 10 bases in between. The CDR3 region is CASSDRGGSNQPQHF. CDR3 DNA sequence: TGTGCCAGCAGTGATCGGGGAGGAAGCAATCAGCCCCAGCATTTT.

The V and J genes are TRBV4-2 and TRBJ2-7; TRBD1 matches 9 bases. The germline V gene has CDR1 LGHNA and CDR2 YNFKEQ. With V trimmed by 0 bases and J by 1 base, 1 base remained unmatched. There are 15 residues in the CDR3. The CDR3 spells CASSQEGQGSYEQYF. CDR3 DNA: TGTGCCAGCAGCCAAGAGGGACAGGGATCCTACGAGCAGTACTTC.

The gene calls are TRBV27 and TRBJ1-4; TRBD1 is a possible D gene (5 bases). V was trimmed by 3 bases and J by 7 bases, leaving 12 bases between them. The CDR3 extends over 14 amino acids. CDR1 MNHEY and CDR2 SMNVEV come from the germline V gene (reference sequence). Here the CDR3 reads CASSFGQGVEKLFF. The CDR3 coding sequence is TGTGCCAGCAGTTTTGGGCAGGGTGTTGAAAAACTGTTTTTT.

The V and J genes are TRBV4-2 and TRBJ1-5; 7 bases fit TRBD1. CDR3 size: 16 residues. V gave up 0 bases and J gave up 2 bases; unmatched junction bases: 4. CDR1 and CDR2 from the germline V gene are LGHNA and YNFKEQ. The chain's CDR3 is CASSQDRQGGNQPQHF. CDR3 DNA sequence: TGTGCCAGCAGCCAAGACCGTCAGGGGGGCAATCAGCCCCAGCATTTT.

The rearrangement links TRBV5-1 to TRBJ2-1, with a tentative D call TRBD2 (6 bases). V shed 4 bases and J shed 4 bases, with 15 bases lying between them. This CDR3 has 15 amino acids. Germline values: CDR1 SGHRS, CDR2 YFSETQ. CDR3 sequence: CASSPQRASYNEQFF. The CDR3 DNA reads as TGCGCCAGCAGCCCACAGCGGGCCAGTTACAATGAGCAGTTCTTC.

The chain recombines TRBV7-8 with TRBJ1-4; D gene ambiguous. CDR1 and CDR2 (germline): SGHVS, FQNEAQ. The length of the CDR3 is 11 residues. Trimming shortened V by 6 bases and J by 13 bases, and 12 bases separated the two germline ends. This CDR3 reads CASSTQDALFF. CDR3 nucleotides: TGTGCCAGCAGTACCCAGGATGCACTGTTTTTT.

The rearrangement joins TRBV4-1 to TRBJ2-1, with D perhaps TRBD1 (6 bases). V dropped 1 base and J dropped 0 bases, with 10 bases sitting between them. CDR3 length: 16 residues. The germline gives CDR1 MGHRA, CDR2 YSYEKL. The chain's CDR3 is CASSQGRGHSYNEQFF. The CDR3 bases are TGCGCCAGCAGCCAAGGTAGGGGACACTCCTACAATGAGCAGTTCTTC.